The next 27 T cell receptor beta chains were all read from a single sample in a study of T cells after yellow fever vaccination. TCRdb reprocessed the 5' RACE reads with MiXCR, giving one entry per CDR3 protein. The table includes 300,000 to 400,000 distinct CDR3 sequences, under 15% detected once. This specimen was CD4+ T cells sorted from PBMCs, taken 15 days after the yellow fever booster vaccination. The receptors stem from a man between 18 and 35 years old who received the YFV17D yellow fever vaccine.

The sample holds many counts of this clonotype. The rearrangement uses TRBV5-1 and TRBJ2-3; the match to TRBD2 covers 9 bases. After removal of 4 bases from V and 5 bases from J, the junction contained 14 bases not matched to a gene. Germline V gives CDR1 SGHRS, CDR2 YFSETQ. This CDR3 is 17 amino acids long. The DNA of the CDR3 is TGCGCCAGCAGCCCGACCTCTAGCGGGGAGCTTCAAGATACGCAGTATTTT. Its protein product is CASSPTSSGELQDTQYF.

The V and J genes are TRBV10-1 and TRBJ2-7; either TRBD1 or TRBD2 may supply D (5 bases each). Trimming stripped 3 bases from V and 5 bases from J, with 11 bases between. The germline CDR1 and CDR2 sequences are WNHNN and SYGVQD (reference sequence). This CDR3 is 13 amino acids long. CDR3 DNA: TGCGCCAGCAGTGAAGGTGGGGGACACGAGCAGTACTTC. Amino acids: CASSEGGGHEQYF.

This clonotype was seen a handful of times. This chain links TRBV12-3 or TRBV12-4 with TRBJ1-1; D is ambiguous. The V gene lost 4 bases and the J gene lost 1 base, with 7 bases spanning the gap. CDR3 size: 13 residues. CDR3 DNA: TGTGCCAGCAGTTCATCAGGGAACACTGAAGCTTTCTTT. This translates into CASSSSGNTEAFF.

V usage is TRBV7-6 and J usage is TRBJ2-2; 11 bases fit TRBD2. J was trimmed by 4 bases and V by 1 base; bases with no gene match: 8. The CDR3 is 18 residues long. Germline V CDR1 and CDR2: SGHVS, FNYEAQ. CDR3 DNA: TGTGCCAGCAGCTTAGAAGTAGCGGGGGGGCCCGTCACCGGGGAGCTGTTTTTT. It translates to CASSLEVAGGPVTGELFF.

Written as DNA, the CDR3 is TGTGCCAGCAGCAGACAGGGAAGCTCCTATAATTCACCCCTCCACTTT. Its translation is CASSRQGSSYNSPLHF. J is TRBJ1-6 and V is TRBV7-2; 7 bases fit TRBD1. CDR3 length: 16 residues. In germline, CDR1 is SGHTA, CDR2 FQGNSA. The J segment lost 0 bases and the V segment lost 5 bases, leaving 4 bases of the junction unmatched.

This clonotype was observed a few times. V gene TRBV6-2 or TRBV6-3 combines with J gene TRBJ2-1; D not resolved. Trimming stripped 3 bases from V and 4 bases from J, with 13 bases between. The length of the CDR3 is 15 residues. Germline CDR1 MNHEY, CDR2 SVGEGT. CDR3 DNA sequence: TGTGCCAGCAGTTATCGCGCGCCAATATACAATGAGCAGTTCTTC. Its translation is CASSYRAPIYNEQFF.

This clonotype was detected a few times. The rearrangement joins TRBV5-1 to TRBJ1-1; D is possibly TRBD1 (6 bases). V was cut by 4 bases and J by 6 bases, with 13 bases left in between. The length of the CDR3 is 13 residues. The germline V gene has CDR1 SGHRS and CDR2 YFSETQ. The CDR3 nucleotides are TGCGCCAGCAGCGTTCAGGGGACCCCTGAAGCTTTCTTT. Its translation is CASSVQGTPEAFF.

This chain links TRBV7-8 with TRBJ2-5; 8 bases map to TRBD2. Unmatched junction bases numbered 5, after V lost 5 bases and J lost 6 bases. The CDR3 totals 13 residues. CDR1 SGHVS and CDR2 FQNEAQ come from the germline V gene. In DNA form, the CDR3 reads TGTGCCAGCAGCCATCGGGGGGGAAAGACCCAGTACTTC. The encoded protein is CASSHRGGKTQYF.

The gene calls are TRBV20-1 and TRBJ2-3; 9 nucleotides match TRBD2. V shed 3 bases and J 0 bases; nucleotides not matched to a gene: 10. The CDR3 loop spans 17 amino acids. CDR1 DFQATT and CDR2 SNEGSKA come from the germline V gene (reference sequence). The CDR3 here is CSASDSLAGTSTDTQYF. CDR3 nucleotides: TGCAGTGCTAGCGACTCACTAGCGGGCACTAGCACAGATACGCAGTATTTT.

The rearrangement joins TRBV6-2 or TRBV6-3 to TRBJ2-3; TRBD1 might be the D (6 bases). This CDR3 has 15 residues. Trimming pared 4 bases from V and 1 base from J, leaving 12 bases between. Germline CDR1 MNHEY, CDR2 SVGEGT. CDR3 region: CASSLGQFGTDTQYF. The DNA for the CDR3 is TGTGCCAGCAGTTTGGGACAATTCGGCACAGATACGCAGTATTTT.

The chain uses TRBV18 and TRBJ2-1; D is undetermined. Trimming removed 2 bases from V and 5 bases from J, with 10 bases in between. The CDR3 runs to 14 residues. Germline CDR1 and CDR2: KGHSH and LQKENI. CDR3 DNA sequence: TGTGCCAGCTCACCAAGGACCGTTCACAATGAGCAGTTCTTC. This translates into CASSPRTVHNEQFF.

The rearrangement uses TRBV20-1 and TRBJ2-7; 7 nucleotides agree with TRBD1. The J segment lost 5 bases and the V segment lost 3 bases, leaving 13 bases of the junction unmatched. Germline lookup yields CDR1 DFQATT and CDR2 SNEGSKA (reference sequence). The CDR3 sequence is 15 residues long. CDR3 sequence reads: CSASSYRGKGHEQYF. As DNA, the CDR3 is TGCAGTGCTAGTTCTTACAGGGGAAAGGGGCACGAGCAGTACTTC.

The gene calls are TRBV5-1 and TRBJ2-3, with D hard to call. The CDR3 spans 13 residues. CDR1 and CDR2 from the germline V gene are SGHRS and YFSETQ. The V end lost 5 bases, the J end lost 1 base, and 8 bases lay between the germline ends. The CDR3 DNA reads TGCGCCAGCAGGTGGTCGGGCACAGATACGCAGTATTTT. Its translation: CASRWSGTDTQYF. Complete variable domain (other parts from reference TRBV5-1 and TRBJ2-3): KAGVTQTPRYLIKTRGQQVTLSCSPISGHRSVSWYQQTPGQGLQFLFEYFSETQRNKGNFPGRFSGRQFSNSRSEMNVSTLELGDSALYLCASRWSGTDTQYFGPGTRLTVL.

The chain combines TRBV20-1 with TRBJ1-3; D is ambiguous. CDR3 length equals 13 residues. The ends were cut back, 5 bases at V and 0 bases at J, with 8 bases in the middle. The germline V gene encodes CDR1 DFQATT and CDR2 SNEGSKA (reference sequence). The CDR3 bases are TGCAGTGCTGTAGACACCTCTGGAAACACCATATATTTT. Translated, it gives CSAVDTSGNTIYF.

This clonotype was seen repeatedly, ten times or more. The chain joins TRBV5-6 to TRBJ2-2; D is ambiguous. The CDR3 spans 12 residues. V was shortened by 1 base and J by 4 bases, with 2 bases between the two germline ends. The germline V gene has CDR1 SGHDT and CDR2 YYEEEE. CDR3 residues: CASSLITGELFF. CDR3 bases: TGTGCCAGCAGCTTGATCACCGGGGAGCTGTTTTTT.

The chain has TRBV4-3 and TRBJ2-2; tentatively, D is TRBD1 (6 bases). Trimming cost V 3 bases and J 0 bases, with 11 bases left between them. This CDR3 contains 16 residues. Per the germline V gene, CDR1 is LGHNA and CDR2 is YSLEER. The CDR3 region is CASSQIRGSNTGELFF. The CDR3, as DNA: TGCGCCAGCAGCCAGATCAGGGGCTCGAACACCGGGGAGCTGTTTTTT.

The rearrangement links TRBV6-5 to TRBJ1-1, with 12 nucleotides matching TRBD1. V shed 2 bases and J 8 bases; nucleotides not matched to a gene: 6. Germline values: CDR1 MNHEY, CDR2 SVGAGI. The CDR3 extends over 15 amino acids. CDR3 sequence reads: CASSYKSGTGGEAFF. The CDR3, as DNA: TGTGCCAGCAGTTACAAGTCGGGGACAGGGGGCGAAGCTTTCTTT.

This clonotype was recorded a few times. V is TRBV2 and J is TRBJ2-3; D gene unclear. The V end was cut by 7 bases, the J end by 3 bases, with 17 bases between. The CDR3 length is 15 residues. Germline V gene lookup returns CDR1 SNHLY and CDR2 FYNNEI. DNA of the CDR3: TGTGCCAGCATCAGCTTGGGGTTTCGGACAGATACGCAGTATTTT. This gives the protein CASISLGFRTDTQYF.

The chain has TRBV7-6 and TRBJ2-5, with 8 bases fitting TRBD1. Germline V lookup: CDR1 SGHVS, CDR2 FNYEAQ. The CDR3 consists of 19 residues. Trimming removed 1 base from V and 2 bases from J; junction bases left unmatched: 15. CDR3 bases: TGTGCCAGCAGCTTAGGGACAGGGAGGTGGGGAGGTGGACAAGAGACCCAGTACTTC. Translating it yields CASSLGTGRWGGGQETQYF.

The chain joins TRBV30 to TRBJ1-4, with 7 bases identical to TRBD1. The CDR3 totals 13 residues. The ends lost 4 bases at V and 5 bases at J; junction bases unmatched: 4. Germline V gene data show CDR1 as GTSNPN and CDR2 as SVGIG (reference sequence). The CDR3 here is CAWKRQGNEKLFF. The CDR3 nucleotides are TGTGCCTGGAAGAGACAGGGAAATGAAAAACTGTTTTTT. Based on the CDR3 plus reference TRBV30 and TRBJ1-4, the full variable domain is SQTIHQWPATLVQPVGSPLSLECTVEGTSNPNLYWYRQAAGRGLQLLFYSVGIGQISSEVPQNLSASRPQDRQFILSSKKLLLSDSGFYLCAWKRQGNEKLFFGSGTQLSVL.

This CDR3 reads CASSFGAGHNQPQHF. The CDR3 nucleotides read TGTGCCAGCAGTTTCGGGGCGGGCCACAATCAGCCCCAGCATTTT. This rearrangement joins TRBV7-9 to TRBJ1-5, with D tentatively TRBD1 (5 bases). The CDR3 length is 15 residues. Germline V gene data show CDR1 as SEHNR and CDR2 as FQNEAQ (reference sequence). The germline V and J ends were trimmed by 6 bases and 3 bases, with 15 bases remaining between them. Looking up the rest from reference TRBV7-9 and TRBJ1-5 gives the full variable domain: DTGVSQNPRHKITKRGQNVTFRCDPISEHNRLYWYRQTLGQGPEFLTYFQNEAQLEKSRLLSDRFSAERPKGSFSTLEIQRTEQGDSAMYLCASSFGAGHNQPQHFGDGTRLSIL.

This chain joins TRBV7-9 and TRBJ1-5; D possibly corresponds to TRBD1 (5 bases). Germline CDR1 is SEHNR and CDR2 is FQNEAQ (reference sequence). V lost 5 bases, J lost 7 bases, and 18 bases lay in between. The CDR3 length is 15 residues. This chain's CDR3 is CASSARGGEGQPQHF. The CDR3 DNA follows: TGTGCCAGCAGCGCCCGGGGCGGGGAAGGACAGCCCCAGCATTTT.

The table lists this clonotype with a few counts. The DNA for the CDR3 is TGTGCCAGCAGCTTTTCCGAGAATCAGCCCCAGCATTTT. Amino acids: CASSFSENQPQHF. The chain combines TRBV11-1 with TRBJ1-5; no clear D. This CDR3 is 13 amino acids long. Germline V lookup: CDR1 SGHAT, CDR2 FQDESV (reference sequence). V dropped 3 bases and J dropped 4 bases, with 7 bases sitting between them.

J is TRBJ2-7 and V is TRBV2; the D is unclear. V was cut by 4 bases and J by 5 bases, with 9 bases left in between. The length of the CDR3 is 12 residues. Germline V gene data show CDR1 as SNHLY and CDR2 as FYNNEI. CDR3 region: CASSAQWDEQYF. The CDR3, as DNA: TGTGCCAGCAGTGCACAGTGGGACGAGCAGTACTTC. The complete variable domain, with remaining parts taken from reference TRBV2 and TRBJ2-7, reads EPEVTQTPSHQVTQMGQEVILRCVPISNHLYFYWYRQILGQKVEFLVSFYNNEISEKSEIFDDQFSVERPDGSNFTLKIRSTKLEDSAMYFCASSAQWDEQYFGPGTRLTVT.

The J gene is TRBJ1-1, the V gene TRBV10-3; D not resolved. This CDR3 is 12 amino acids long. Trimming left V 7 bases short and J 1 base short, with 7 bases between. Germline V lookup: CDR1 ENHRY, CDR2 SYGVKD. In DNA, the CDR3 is TGTGCCATCAAGGAGGGGAACACTGAAGCTTTCTTT. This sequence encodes CAIKEGNTEAFF.

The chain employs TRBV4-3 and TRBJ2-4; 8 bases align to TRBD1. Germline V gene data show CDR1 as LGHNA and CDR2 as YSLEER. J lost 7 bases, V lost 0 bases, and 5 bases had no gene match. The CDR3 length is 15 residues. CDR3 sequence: CASSQDYRGDNIQYF. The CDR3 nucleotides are TGCGCCAGCAGCCAAGACTACAGGGGGGACAACATTCAGTACTTC.

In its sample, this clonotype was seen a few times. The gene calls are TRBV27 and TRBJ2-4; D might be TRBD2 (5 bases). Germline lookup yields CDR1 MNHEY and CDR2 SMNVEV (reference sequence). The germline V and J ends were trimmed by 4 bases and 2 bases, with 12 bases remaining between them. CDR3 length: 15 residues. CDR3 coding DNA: TGTGCCAGCAGTTCGACGGCCGGGACCAAAAACATTCAGTACTTC. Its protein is CASSSTAGTKNIQYF.